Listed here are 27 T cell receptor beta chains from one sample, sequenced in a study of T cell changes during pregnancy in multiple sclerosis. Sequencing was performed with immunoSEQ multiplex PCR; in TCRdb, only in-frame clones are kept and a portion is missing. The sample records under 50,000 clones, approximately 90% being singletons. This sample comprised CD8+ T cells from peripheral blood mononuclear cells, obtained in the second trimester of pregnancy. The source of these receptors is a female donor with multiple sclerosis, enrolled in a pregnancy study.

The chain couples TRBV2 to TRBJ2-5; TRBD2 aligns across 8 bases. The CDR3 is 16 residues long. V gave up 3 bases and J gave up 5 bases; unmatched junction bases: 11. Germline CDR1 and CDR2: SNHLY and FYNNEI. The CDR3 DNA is TGTGCCAGCAGTGATACGGGACTAGGGTTTGGCGAGACCCAGTACTTC. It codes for CASSDTGLGFGETQYF.

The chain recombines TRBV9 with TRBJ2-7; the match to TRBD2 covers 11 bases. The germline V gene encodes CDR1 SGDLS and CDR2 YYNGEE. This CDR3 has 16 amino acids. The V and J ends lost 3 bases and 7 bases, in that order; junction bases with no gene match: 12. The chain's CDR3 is CASSEGSRLAGSEQYF. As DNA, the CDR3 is TGTGCCAGCAGCGAGGGGAGCAGACTAGCGGGGAGTGAGCAGTACTTC.

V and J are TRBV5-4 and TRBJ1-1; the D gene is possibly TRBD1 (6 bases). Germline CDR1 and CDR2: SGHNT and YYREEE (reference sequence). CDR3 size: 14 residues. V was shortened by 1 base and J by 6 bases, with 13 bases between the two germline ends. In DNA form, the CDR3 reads TGTGCCAGCAGCTTGAAACTTGGGGGCCCTGAAGCTTTCTTT. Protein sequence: CASSLKLGGPEAFF.

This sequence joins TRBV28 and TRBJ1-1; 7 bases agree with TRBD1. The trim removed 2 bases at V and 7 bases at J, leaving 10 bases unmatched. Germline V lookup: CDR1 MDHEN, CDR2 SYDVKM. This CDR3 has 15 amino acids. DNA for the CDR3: TGTGCCAGCAGTTTAATGGCAGGACAGGAGAGTGAAGCTTTCTTT. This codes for CASSLMAGQESEAFF.

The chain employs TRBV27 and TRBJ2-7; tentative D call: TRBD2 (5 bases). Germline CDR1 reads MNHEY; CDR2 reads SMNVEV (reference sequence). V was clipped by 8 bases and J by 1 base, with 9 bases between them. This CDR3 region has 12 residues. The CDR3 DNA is TGTGCCAGCGGGAGTGAATCCTACGAGCAGTACTTC. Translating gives CASGSESYEQYF.

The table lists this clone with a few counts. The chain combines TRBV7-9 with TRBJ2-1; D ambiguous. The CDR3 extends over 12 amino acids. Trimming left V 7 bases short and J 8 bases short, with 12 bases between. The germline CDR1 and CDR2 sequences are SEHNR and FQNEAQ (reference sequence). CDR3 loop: CASTQRWDEQFF. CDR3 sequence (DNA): TGTGCCAGCACCCAGAGGTGGGATGAGCAGTTCTTC.

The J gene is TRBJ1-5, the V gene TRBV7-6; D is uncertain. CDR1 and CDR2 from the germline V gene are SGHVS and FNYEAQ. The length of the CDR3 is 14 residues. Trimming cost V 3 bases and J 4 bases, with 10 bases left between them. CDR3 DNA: TGTGCCAGCAGCTTGGAGGTTGGGAATCAGCCCCAGCATTTT. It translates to CASSLEVGNQPQHF. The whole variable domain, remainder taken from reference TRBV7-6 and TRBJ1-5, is GAGVSQSPRYKVTKRGQDVALRCDPISGHVSLYWYRQALGQGPEFLTYFNYEAQQDKSGLPNDRFSAERPEGSISTLTIQRTEQRDSAMYRCASSLEVGNQPQHFGDGTRLSIL.

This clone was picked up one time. CDR3 region: CASTSGIDDYEQYF. CDR3 bases: TGTGCCAGCACGTCGGGGATCGATGACTACGAGCAGTACTTC. The chain uses TRBV11-2 and TRBJ2-7, with D maybe TRBD2 (5 bases). The CDR3 length is 14 residues. Trimming stripped 7 bases from V and 3 bases from J, with 16 bases between. CDR1 is SGHAT and CDR2 is FQNNGV in the germline V gene.

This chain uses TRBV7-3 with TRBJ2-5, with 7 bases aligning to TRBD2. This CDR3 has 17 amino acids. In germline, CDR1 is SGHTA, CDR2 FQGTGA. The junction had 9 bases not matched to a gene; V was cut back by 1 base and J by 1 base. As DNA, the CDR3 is TGTGCCAGCAGCTTAATTGGGCTAGCGGAAGTCCAAGAGACCCAGTACTTC. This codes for CASSLIGLAEVQETQYF.

The chain's CDR3 is CATSSPRNIQYF. The CDR3 region has the DNA TGTGCCACCAGCAGCCCTCGGAACATTCAGTACTTC. This chain connects TRBV15 to TRBJ2-4; D remains unclear. CDR3 size: 12 residues. Germline V lookup: CDR1 LNHNV, CDR2 YYDKDF (reference sequence). V was pared by 3 bases and J by 7 bases, with 7 bases between.

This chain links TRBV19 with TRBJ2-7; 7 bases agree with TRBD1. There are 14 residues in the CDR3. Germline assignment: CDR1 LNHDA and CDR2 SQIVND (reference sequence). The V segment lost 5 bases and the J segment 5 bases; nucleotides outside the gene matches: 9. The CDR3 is CASSPLAQGDEQYF. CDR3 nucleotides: TGTGCCAGTAGTCCCCTGGCGCAGGGGGACGAGCAGTACTTC.

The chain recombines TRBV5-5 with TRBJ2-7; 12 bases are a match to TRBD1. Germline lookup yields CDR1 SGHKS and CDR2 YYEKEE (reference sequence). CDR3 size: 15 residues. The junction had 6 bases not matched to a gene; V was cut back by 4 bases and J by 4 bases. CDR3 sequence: CASSAPGQGAYEQYF. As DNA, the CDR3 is TGTGCCAGCAGCGCACCGGGACAGGGGGCGTACGAGCAGTACTTC.

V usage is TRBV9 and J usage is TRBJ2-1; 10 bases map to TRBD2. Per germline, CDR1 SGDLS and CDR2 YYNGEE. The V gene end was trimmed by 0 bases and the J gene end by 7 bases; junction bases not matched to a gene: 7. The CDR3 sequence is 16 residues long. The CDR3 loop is CASSVAVAGGLNEQFF. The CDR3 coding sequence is TGTGCCAGCAGCGTAGCTGTAGCGGGGGGTCTTAATGAGCAGTTCTTC.

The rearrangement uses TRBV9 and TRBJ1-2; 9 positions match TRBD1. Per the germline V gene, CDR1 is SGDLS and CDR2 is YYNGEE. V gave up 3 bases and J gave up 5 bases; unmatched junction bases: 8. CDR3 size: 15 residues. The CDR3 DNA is TGTGCCAGCAGCGGTTTCTCGGGACAGGGTTATGGCTACACCTTC. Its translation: CASSGFSGQGYGYTF. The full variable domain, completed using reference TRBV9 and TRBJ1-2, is DSGVTQTPKHLITATGQRVTLRCSPRSGDLSVYWYQQSLDQGLQFLIQYYNGEERAKGNILERFSAQQFPDLHSELNLSSLELGDSALYFCASSGFSGQGYGYTFGSGTRLTVV.

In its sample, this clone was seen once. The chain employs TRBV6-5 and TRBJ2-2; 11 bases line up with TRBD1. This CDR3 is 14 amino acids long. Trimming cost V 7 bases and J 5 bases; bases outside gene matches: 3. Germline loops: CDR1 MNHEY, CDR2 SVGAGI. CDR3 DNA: TGTGCCAGCATGGGACAGGGGGTTACCGGGGAGCTGTTTTTT. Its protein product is CASMGQGVTGELFF.

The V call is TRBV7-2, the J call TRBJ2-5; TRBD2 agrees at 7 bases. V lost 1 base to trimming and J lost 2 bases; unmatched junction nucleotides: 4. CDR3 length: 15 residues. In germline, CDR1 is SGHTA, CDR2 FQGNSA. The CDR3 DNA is TGTGCCAGCAGCTTAGGCGGGGGATTTCAAGAGACCCAGTACTTC. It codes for CASSLGGGFQETQYF.

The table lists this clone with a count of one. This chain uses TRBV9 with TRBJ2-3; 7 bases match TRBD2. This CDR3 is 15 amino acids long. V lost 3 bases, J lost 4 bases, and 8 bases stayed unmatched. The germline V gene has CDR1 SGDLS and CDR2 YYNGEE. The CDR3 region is CASSERAGRADTQYF. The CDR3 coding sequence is TGTGCCAGCAGCGAGCGAGCGGGGAGGGCAGATACGCAGTATTTT.

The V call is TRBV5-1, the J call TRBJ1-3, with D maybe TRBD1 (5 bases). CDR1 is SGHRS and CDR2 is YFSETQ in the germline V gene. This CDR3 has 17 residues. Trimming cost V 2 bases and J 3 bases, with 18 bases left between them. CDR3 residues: CASSFSPGYRHGNTIYF. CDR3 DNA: TGCGCCAGCAGCTTTAGTCCAGGATACAGGCATGGAAACACCATATATTTT.

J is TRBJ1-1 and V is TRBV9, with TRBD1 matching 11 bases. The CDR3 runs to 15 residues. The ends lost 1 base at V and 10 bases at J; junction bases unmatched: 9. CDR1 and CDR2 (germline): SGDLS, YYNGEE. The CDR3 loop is CASSVSSGQGGVAFF. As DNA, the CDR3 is TGTGCCAGCAGCGTATCCTCGGGACAGGGGGGGGTAGCTTTCTTT.

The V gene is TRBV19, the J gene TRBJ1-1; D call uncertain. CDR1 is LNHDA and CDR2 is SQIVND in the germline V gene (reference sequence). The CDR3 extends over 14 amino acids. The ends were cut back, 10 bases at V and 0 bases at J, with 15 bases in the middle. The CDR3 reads CATARAMVNTEAFF. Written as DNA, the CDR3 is TGTGCCACCGCGAGGGCCATGGTGAACACTGAAGCTTTCTTT.

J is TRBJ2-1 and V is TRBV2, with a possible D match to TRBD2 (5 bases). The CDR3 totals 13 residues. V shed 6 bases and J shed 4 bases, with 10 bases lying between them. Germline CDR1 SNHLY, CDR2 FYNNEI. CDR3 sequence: CASSPEGYNEQFF. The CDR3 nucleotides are TGTGCCAGCAGCCCAGAGGGTTACAATGAGCAGTTCTTC.

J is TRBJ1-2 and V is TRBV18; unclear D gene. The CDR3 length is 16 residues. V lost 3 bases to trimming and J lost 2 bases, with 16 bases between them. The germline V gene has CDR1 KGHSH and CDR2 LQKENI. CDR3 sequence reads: CASSPTSIGRNYGYTF. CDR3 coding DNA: TGTGCCAGCTCACCGACTAGTATAGGTCGGAACTATGGCTACACCTTC.

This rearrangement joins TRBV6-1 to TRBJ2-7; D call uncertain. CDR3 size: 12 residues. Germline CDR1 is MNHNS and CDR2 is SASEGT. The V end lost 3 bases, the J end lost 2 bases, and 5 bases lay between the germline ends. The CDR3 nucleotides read TGTGCCAGCAGTGATATTGCCTACGAGCAGTACTTC. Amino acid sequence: CASSDIAYEQYF.

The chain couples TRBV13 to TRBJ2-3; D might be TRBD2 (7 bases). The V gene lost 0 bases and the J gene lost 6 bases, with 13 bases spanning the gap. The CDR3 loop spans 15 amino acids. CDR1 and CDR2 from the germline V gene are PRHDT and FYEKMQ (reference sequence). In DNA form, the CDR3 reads TGTGCCAGCAGCTTAGGAGGGGGGGCCCCTGATACGCAGTATTTT. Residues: CASSLGGGAPDTQYF. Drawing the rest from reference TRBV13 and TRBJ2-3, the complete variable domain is AAGVIQSPRHLIKEKRETATLKCYPIPRHDTVYWYQQGPGQDPQFLISFYEKMQSDKGSIPDRFSAQQFSDYHSELNMSSLELGDSALYFCASSLGGGAPDTQYFGPGTRLTVL.

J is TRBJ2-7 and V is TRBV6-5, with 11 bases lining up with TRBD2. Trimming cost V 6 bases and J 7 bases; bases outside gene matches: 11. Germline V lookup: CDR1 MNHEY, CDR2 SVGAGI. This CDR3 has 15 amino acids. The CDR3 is CASSPGIAGGLEQYF. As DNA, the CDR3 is TGTGCCAGCAGCCCAGGGATAGCGGGGGGGCTAGAGCAGTACTTC.

The CDR3 region has the DNA TGTGCCAGCAGCTTCCCCCCTAGCGGGGGGGCATCAGATACGCAGTATTTT. This encodes CASSFPPSGGASDTQYF. The gene calls are TRBV7-3 and TRBJ2-3; 12 positions match TRBD2. There are 17 residues in the CDR3. Germline-derived CDR1 and CDR2 are SGHTA and FQGTGA. The V and J ends lost 3 bases and 4 bases, in that order; junction bases with no gene match: 8.

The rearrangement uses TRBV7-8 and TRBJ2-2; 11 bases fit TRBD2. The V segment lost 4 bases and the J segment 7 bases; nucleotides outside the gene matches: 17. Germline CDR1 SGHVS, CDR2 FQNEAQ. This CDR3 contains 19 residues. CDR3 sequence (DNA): TGTGCCAGCAGCTCTGGATACCCGATTAGCGGGGGGGCCTTCGGGGAGCTGTTTTTT. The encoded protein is CASSSGYPISGGAFGELFF.